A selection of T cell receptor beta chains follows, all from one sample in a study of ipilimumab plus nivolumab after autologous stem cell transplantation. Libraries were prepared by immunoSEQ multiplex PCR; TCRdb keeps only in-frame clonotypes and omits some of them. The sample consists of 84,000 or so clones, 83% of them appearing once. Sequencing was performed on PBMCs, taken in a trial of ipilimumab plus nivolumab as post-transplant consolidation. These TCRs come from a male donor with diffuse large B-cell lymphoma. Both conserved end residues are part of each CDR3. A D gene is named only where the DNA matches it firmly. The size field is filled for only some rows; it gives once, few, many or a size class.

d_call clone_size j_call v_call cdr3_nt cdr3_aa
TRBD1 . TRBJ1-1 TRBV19 TGTGCCAGTAGAAGTACAGGGGGCGGAACTGAAGCTTTCTTT CASRSTGGGTEAFF
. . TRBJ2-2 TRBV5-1 TGCGCCAGCAGCTTGGGAGATATCAACACCGGGGAGCTGTTTTTT CASSLGDINTGELFF
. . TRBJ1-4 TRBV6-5 TGTGCCAGCAGTTACTCCTTTGACAGGTGGGGCGAAAAACTGTTTTTT CASSYSFDRWGEKLFF
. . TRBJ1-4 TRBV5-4 TGTGCCAGCAGCCGGGACGGTCGTAATGAAAAACTGTTTTTT CASSRDGRNEKLFF
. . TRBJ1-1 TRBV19 TGTGCCAGTAGTAATGGACCCACGGACACTGAAGCTTTCTTT CASSNGPTDTEAFF
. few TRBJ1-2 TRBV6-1 TGTGCCAGCAGTGCAGGGCGAGGAAACTATGGCTACACCTTC CASSAGRGNYGYTF
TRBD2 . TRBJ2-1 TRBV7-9 TGTGCCAGCAGCTTTTGGACTAGCGGGGGGAACAATGAGCAGTTCTTC CASSFWTSGGNNEQFF
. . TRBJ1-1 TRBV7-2 TGTGCCAGCAGCTTAGCACCCCGACCTGAAGCTTTCTTT CASSLAPRPEAFF
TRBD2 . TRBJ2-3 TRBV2 TGTGCCAGCAGTGAAGCTGGTAGCGGGGGGTACACAGATACGCAGTATTTT CASSEAGSGGYTDTQYF
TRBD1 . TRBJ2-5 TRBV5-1 TGCGCCAGCAGTGACGGGACAGGGGGACAAGAGACCCAGTACTTC CASSDGTGGQETQYF